This paragraph reports one T cell receptor beta chain. The antigen remains unidentified. This entry is derived from a study of vaccination effects on CD4 cells after COVID-19. There are 15 residues in the CDR3. CDR1 and CDR2 from the germline V gene are SGHKS and YYEKEE (reference sequence). V was clipped by 5 bases and J by 0 bases, with 13 bases between them. Data came from immunoSEQ multiplex PCR; TCRdb stores just in-frame clones and leaves some out. Here the sample spans 30,000 to 35,000 clones, around 79% being singletons. Following a roughly 11-day culture, CD4+ T cells were purified. According to PCR results, the person was infected with SARS-CoV-2 between March and December 2020. Two doses of either BNT162b2 or mRNA-1273 were given to each participant. The authors replaced half the medium with IL-2 medium on days 3 and 7.

The sequenced sample was CD4+ T cells from PBMCs cultured without peptide, obtained after COVID-19 vaccination. This receptor was obtained from a human donor who had a prior SARS-CoV-2 infection. The rearrangement uses TRBV5-5 and TRBJ2-3, with D possibly matching TRBD1 (7 bases). CDR3 nucleotides: TGTGCCAGCAGGCGGGGACAGCCGAGCACAGATACGCAGTATTTT. Protein product: CASRRGQPSTDTQYF.